This TCR beta chain was observed in a study of regulatory T cells in long-lasting Graves disease. Time point indicated: newly diagnosed GD, antithyroid drugs for less than 3 months. PBMC RNA served as the TCR library source. Combining iRepertoire HTBI primers with Arm-PCR of CDR3 regions, the authors built TCR beta libraries. Authors' processing steps: Among the samples, roughly 61 TRBV and 14 TRBJ segments were identified. Using its own MiXCR run on the multiplex PCR reads, TCRdb lists one record per CDR3 protein. TCRdb, not the authors, supplied the V and J calls. Of 420,000 or so distinct CDR3 sequences in the sample, roughly 17% were seen once. This clonotype came up many times. CDR1 and CDR2 (germline): SGHAT, FQDESV (reference sequence). V lost 3 bases, J lost 12 bases, and 10 bases stayed unmatched. This CDR3 is built from 13 residues. The same data also went into a second study, on T cells in Graves' hyperthyroidism and ophthalmopathy. That source notes: Before onset, by a median of approximately 5.9 months, the model predicted ophthalmopathy.

The specimen comprised peripheral blood mononuclear cells (PBMCs), sampled at new diagnosis, from a patient treated with antithyroid drugs. The chain carries TRBV11-1 and TRBJ2-7, with TRBD1 matching over 8 bases. The receptor's source is a woman aged 18 to 35 with Graves disease. The DNA of the CDR3 is TGTGCCAGCAGCTTCCAACCCGACAGGGGCGCGTACTTC. This sequence encodes CASSFQPDRGAYF. The full variable domain, with the rest looked up from reference TRBV11-1 and TRBJ2-7, is EAEVAQSPRYKITEKSQAVAFWCDPISGHATLYWYRQILGQGPELLVQFQDESVVDDSQLPKDRFSAERLKGVDSTLKIQPAELGDSAMYLCASSFQPDRGAYFGPGTRLTVT.